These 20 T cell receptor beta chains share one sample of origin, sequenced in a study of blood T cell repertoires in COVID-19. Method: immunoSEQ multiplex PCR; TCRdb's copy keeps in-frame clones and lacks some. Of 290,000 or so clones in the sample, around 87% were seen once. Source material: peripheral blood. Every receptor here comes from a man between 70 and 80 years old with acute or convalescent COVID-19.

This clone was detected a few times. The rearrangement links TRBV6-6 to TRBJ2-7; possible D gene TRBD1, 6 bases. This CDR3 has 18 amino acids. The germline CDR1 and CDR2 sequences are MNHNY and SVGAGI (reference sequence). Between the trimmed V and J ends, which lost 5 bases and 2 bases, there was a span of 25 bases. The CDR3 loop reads CASSRISGQPVVTYEQYF. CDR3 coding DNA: TGTGCCAGCAGTCGAATATCCGGACAGCCGGTCGTCACCTACGAGCAGTACTTC.

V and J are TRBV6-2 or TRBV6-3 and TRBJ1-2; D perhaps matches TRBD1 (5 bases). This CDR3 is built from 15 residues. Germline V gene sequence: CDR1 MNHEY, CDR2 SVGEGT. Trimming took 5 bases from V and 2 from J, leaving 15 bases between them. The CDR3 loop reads CASSLNAGGNYGYTF. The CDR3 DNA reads TGTGCCAGCAGTCTGAATGCTGGGGGGAACTATGGCTACACCTTC.

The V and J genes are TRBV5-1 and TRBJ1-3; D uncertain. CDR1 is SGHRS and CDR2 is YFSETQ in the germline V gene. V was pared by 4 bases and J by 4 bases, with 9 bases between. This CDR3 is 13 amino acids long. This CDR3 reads CASSLASGNTIYF. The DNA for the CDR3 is TGCGCCAGCAGCCTCGCGTCGGGAAACACCATATATTTT.

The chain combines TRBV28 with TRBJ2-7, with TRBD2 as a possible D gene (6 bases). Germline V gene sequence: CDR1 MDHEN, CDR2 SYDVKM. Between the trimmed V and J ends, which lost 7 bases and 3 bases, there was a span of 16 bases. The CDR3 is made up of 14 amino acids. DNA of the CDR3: TGTGCCAGCACCGCGTCGGGAGCTGACTACGAGCAGTACTTC. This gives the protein CASTASGADYEQYF.

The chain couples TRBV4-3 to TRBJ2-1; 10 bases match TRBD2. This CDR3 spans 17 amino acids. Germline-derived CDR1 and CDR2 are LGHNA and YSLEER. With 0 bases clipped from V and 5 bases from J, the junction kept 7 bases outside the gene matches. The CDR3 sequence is CASSQDGGLAGDNEQFF. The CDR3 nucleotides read TGCGCCAGCAGCCAAGATGGGGGGCTAGCGGGAGACAATGAGCAGTTCTTC.

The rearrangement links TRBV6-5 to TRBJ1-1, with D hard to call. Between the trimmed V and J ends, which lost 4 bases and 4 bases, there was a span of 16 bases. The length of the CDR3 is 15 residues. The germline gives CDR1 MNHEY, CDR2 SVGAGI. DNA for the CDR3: TGTGCCAGCAGTTTGAGACAAGGCGCGAGCACTGAAGCTTTCTTT. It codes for CASSLRQGASTEAFF.

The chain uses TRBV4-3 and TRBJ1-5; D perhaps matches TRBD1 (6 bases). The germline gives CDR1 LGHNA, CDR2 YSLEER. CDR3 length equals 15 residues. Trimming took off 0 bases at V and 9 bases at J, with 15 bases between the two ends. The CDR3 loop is CASSQDRVTGRPQHF. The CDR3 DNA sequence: TGCGCCAGCAGCCAAGATCGAGTCACAGGGCGGCCCCAGCATTTT.

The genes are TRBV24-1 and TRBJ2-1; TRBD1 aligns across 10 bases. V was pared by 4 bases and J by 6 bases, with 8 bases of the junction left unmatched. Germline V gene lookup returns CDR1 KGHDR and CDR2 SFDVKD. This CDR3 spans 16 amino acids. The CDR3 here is CATSDPTGGAVNEQFF. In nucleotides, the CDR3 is TGTGCCACCAGTGACCCGACAGGGGGCGCCGTCAATGAGCAGTTCTTC.

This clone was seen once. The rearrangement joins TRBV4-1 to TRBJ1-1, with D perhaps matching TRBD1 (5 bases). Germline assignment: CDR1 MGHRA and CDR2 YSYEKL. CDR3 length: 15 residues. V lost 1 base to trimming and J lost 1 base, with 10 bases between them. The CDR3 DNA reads TGCGCCAGCAGCCAAGTAACCGGGGGGAACACTGAAGCTTTCTTT. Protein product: CASSQVTGGNTEAFF.

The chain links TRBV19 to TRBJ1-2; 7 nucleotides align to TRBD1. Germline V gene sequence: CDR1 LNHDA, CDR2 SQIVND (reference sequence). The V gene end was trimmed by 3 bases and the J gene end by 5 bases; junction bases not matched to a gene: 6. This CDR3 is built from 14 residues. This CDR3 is CASSIFEGAYGYTF. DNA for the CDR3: TGTGCCAGTAGTATCTTCGAGGGGGCATATGGCTACACCTTC. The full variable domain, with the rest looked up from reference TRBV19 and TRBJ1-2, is DGGITQSPKYLFRKEGQNVTLSCEQNLNHDAMYWYRQDPGQGLRLIYYSQIVNDFQKGDIAEGYSVSREKKESFPLTVTSAQKNPTAFYLCASSIFEGAYGYTFGSGTRLTVV.

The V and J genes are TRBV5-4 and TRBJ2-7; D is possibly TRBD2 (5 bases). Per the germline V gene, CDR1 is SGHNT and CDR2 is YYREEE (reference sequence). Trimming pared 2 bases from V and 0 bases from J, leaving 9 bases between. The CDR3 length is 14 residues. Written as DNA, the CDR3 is TGTGCCAGCAGCTTAAAGCGGAACTCCTACGAGCAGTACTTC. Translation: CASSLKRNSYEQYF.

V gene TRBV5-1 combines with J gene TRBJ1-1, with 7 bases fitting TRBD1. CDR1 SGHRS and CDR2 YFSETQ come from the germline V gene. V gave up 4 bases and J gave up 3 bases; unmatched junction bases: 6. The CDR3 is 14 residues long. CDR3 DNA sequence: TGCGCCAGCAGCAGTTTAACAGGGGACACTGAAGCTTTCTTT. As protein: CASSSLTGDTEAFF.

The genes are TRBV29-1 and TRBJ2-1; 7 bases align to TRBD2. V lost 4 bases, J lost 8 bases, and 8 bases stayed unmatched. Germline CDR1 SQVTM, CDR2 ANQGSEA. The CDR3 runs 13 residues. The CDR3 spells CSVGSAGVYEQFF. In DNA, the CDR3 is TGCAGCGTTGGTTCGGCGGGAGTGTATGAGCAGTTCTTC.

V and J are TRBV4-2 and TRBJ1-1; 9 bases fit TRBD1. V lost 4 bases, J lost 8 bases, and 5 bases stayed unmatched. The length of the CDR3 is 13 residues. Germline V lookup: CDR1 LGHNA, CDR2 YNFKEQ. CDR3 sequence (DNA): TGTGCCAGCAGCCGGGAGACAGGGGGAGAAGCTTTCTTT. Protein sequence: CASSRETGGEAFF.

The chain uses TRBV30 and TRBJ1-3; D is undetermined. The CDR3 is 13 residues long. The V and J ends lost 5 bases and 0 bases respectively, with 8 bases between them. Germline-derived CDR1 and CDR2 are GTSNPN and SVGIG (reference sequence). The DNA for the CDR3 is TGTGCCTGGGGGCGGCTCTCTGGAAACACCATATATTTT. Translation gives CAWGRLSGNTIYF.

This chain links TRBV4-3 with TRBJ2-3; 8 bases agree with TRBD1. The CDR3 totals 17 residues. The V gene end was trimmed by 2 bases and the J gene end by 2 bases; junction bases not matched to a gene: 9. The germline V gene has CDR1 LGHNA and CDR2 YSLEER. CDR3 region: CASSQSPMTGVTDTQYF. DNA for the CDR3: TGCGCCAGCAGCCAAAGCCCTATGACAGGGGTCACAGATACGCAGTATTTT.

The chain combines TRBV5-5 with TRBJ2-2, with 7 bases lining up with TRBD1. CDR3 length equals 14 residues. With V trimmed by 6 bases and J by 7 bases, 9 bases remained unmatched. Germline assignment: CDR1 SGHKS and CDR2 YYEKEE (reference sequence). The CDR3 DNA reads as TGTGCCAGCACCCCCGACAGGGTTGGCGGGGAGCTGTTTTTT. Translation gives CASTPDRVGGELFF.

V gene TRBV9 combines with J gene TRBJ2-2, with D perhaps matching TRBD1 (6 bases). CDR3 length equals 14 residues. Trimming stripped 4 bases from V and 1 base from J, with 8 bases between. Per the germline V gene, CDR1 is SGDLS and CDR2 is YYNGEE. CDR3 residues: CASSIRGNTGELFF. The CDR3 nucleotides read TGTGCCAGCAGCATCAGGGGGAACACCGGGGAGCTGTTTTTT.

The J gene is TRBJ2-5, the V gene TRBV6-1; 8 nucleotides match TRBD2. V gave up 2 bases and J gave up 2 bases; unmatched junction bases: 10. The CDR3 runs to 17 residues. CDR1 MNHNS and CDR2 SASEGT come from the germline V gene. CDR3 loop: CASSERGGPLAQETQYF. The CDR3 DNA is TGTGCCAGCAGTGAACGGGGGGGGCCTTTAGCGCAAGAGACCCAGTACTTC.

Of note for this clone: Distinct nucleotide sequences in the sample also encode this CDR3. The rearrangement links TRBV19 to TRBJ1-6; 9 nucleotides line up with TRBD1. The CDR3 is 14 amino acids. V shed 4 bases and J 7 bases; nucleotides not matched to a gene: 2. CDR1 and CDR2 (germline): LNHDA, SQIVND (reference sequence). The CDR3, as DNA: TGTGCCAGTAGTACGACAGGGGGGAATTCACCCCTCCACTTT. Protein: CASSTTGGNSPLHF.